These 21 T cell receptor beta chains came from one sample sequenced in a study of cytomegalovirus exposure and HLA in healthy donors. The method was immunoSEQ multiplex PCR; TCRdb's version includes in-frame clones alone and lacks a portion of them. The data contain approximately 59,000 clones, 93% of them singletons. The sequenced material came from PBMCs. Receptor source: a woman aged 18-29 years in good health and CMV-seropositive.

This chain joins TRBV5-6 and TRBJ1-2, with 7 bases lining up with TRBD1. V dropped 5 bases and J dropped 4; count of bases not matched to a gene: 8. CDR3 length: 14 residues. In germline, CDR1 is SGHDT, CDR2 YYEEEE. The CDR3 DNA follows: TGTGCCAGCAGACATGACAGGGAGAGCTATGGCTACACCTTC. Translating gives CASRHDRESYGYTF.

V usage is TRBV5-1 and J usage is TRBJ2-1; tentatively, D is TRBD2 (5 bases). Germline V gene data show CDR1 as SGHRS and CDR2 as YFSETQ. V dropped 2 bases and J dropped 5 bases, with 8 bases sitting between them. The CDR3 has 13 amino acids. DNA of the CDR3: TGCGCCAGCAGCTTCTACGGGGACAATGAGCAGTTCTTC. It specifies CASSFYGDNEQFF.

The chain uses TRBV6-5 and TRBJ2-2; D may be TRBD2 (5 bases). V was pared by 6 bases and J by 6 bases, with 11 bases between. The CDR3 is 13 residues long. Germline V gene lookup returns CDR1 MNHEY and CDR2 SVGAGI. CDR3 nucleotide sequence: TGTGCCAGCAGCCTAAGGAGGCCCGGGGAGCTGTTTTTT. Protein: CASSLRRPGELFF.

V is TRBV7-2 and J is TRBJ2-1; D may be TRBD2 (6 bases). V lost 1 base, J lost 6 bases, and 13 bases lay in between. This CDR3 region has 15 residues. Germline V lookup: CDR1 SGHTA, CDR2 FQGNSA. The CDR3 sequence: CASSLGGLQINEQFF. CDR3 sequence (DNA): TGTGCCAGCAGCTTAGGGGGACTCCAAATCAATGAGCAGTTCTTC.

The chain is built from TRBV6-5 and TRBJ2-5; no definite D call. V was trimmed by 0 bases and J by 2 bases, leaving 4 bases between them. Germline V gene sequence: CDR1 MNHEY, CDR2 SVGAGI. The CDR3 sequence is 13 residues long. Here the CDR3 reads CASSYSLQETQYF. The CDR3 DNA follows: TGTGCCAGCAGTTACTCACTGCAAGAGACCCAGTACTTC.

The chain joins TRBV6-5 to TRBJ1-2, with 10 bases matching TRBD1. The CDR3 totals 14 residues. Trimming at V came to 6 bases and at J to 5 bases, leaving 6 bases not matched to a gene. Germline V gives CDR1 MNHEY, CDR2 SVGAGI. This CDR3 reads CASRTGTGVYGYTF. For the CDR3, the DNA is TGTGCCAGCAGGACCGGGACAGGGGTTTATGGCTACACCTTC.

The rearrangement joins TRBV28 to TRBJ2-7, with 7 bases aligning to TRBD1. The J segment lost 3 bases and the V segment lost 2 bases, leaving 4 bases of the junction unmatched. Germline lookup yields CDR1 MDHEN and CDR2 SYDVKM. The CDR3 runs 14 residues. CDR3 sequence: CASSLTGANYEQYF. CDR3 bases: TGTGCCAGCAGTTTAACAGGGGCAAACTACGAGCAGTACTTC.

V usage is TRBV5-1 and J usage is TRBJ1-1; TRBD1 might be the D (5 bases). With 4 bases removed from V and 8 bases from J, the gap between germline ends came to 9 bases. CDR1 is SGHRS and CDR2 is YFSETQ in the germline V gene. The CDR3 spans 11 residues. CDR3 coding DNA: TGCGCCAGCAGCGACAGTAGAGAAGCTTTCTTT. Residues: CASSDSREAFF.

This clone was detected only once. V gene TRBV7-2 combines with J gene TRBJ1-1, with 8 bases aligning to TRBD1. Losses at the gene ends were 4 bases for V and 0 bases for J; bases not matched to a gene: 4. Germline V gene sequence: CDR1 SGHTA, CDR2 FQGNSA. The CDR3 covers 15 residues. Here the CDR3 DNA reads TGTGCCAGCAGCTCCCGGGACAGGATGAACACTGAAGCTTTCTTT. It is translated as CASSSRDRMNTEAFF.

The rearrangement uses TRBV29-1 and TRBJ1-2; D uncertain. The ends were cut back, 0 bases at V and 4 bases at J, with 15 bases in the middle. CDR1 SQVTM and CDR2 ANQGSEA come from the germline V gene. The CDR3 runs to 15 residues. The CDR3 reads CSVEEPGLLIYGYTF. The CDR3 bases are TGCAGCGTTGAAGAACCGGGTCTCCTAATCTATGGCTACACCTTC. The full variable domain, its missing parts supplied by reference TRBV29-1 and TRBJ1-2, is SAVISQKPSRDICQRGTSLTIQCQVDSQVTMMFWYRQQPGQSLTLIATANQGSEATYESGFVIDKFPISRPNLTFSTLTVSNMSPEDSSIYLCSVEEPGLLIYGYTFGSGTRLTVV.

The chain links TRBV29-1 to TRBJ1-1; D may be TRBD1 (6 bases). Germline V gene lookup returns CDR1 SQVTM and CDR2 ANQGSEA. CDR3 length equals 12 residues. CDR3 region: CRGDGTPTEAFF. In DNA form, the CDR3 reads TGCAGAGGAGACGGGACACCAACTGAAGCTTTCTTT.

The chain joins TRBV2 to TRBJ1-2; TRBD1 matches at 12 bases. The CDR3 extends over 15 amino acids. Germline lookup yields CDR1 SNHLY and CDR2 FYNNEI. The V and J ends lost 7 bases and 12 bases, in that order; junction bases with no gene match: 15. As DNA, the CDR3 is TGTGCCAGCAAGGGGACAGGGGGCGGCTCTGTCGTTCACACCTTC. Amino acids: CASKGTGGGSVVHTF.

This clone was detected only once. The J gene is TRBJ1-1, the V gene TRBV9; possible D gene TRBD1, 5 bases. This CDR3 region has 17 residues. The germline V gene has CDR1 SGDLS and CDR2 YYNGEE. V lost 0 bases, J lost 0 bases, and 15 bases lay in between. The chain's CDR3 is CASSVVGRGPMNTEAFF. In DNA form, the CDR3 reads TGTGCCAGCAGCGTAGTCGGGAGGGGCCCTATGAACACTGAAGCTTTCTTT.

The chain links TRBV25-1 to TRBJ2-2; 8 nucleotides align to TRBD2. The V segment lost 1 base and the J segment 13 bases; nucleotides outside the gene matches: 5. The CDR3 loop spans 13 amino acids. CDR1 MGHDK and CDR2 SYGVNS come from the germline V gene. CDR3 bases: TGTGCCAGCAGTGAATCGGGGGGGCTGACGCTGTTTTTT. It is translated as CASSESGGLTLFF.

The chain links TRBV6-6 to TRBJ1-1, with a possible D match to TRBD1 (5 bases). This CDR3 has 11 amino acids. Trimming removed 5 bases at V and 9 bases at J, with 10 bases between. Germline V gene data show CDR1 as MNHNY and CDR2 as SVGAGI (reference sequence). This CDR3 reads CASSRGLQAFF. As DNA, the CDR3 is TGTGCCAGCAGTAGGGGACTGCAAGCTTTCTTT.

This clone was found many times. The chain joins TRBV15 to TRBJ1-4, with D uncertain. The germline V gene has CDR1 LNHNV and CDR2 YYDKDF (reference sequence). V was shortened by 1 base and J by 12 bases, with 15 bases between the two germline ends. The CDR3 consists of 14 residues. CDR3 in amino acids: CATSRASTWEELFF. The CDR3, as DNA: TGTGCCACCAGCAGAGCTTCTACATGGGAGGAACTGTTTTTT.

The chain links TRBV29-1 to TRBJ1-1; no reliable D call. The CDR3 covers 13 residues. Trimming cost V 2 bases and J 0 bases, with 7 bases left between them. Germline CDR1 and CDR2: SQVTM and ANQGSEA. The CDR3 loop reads CSVEPVLNTEAFF. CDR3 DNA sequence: TGCAGCGTTGAACCAGTCCTGAACACTGAAGCTTTCTTT.

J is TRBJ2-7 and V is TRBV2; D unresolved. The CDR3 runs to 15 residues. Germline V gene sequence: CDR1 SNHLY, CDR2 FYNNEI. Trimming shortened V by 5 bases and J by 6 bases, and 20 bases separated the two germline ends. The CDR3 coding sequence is TGTGCCAGCAGTCCCAAGACAAAAAGGTCCGGCGAGCAGTACTTC. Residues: CASSPKTKRSGEQYF.

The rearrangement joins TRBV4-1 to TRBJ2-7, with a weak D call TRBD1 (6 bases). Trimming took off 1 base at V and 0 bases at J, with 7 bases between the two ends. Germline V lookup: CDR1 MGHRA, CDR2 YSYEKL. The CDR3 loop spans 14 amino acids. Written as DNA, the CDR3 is TGCGCCAGCAGCCAAGGGACAGCCTCCTACGAGCAGTACTTC. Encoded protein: CASSQGTASYEQYF.

CDR3 nucleotides: TGTGCCATCAGTGAGTCTCACCCCCCGGACAGGGAGGAATACGGCTACACCTTC. Amino acids: CAISESHPPDREEYGYTF. The chain has TRBV10-3 and TRBJ1-2, with 8 bases that match TRBD1. V gave up 0 bases and J gave up 8 bases; unmatched junction bases: 17. CDR3 length: 18 residues. CDR1 and CDR2 (germline): ENHRY, SYGVKD.

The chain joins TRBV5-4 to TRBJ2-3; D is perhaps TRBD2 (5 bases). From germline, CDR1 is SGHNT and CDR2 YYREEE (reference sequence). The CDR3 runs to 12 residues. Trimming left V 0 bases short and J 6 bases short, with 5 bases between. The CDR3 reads CASSLGGDTQYF. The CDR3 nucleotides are TGTGCCAGCAGCTTGGGCGGGGATACGCAGTATTTT. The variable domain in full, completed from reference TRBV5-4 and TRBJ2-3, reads ETGVTQSPTHLIKTRGQQVTLRCSSQSGHNTVSWYQQALGQGPQFIFQYYREEENGRGNFPPRFSGLQFPNYSSELNVNALELDDSALYLCASSLGGDTQYFGPGTRLTVL.